Each of the 9 T cell receptor beta chains below was sequenced from the same sample in a study of cytomegalovirus exposure and HLA in healthy donors. The PCR made use of 60 Vbeta and 13 Jbeta primers. This table comes from immunoSEQ multiplex PCR, and its TCRdb copy is limited to in-frame clones, with some not included. The top ten clones hold roughly 9.2% of a sample with approximately 100,000 clones, roughly 86% of them seen once. Material: PBMCs. The receptors were gathered from a man aged 30-40 years in good health and CMV-seropositive.

The J gene is TRBJ2-3, the V gene TRBV2; TRBD2 matches 7 bases. Germline V gene lookup returns CDR1 SNHLY and CDR2 FYNNEI. Trimming at V came to 11 bases and at J to 1 base, leaving 21 bases not matched to a gene. There are 18 residues in the CDR3. The CDR3 DNA is TGTGCCGGGGGTTGGGGGACGGGAGGCCTATGGGGCACAGATACGCAGTATTTT. This encodes CAGGWGTGGLWGTDTQYF.

The chain couples TRBV11-2 to TRBJ2-7; D is perhaps TRBD2 (6 bases). The V gene's germline CDR1 is SGHAT and CDR2 FQNNGV. This CDR3 has 16 residues. V was pared by 1 base and J by 0 bases, with 13 bases between. The CDR3 bases are TGTGCCAGCAGCTTAGGTCGGGGGTTCAGCTCCTACGAGCAGTACTTC. This codes for CASSLGRGFSSYEQYF.

This rearrangement joins TRBV7-9 to TRBJ2-2; 9 bases map to TRBD2. CDR1 SEHNR and CDR2 FQNEAQ come from the germline V gene (reference sequence). Trimming at V came to 3 bases and at J to 7 bases, leaving 9 bases not matched to a gene. The CDR3 totals 16 residues. CDR3 region: CASSLVSGRPGGELFF. The CDR3 DNA reads as TGTGCCAGCAGCTTGGTTAGCGGGAGACCCGGCGGGGAGCTGTTTTTT.

The genes are TRBV27 and TRBJ2-5; a possible D gene is TRBD2 (6 bases). The J call may be in error: the DNA end matches TRBJ2-7 better. Germline loops: CDR1 MNHEY, CDR2 SMNVEV (reference sequence). CDR3 length: 13 residues. CDR3 bases: TGTGCCAGCAGTGCCGGGACTCCCAACGAGCAGTACTTC. Translating gives CASSAGTPNEQYF.

V usage is TRBV6-7 and J usage is TRBJ1-1; D unresolved. TRBV6-7 is sorted into the ORF group, with uncertain function. The ends were cut back, 0 bases at V and 5 bases at J, with 16 bases in the middle. The CDR3 covers 16 residues. CDR3: CASSYSSFYPMTEAFF. The CDR3 DNA sequence: TGTGCCAGCAGTTACTCGAGTTTTTACCCGATGACTGAAGCTTTCTTT.

Points on this clone: The junction departs from germline at one end; a sequencing error may be responsible. The rearrangement uses TRBV19 and TRBJ1-4; maybe TRBD1 (6 bases). CDR3 length: 13 amino acids. The germline V gene encodes CDR1 LNHDA and CDR2 SQIVND (reference sequence). The CDR3 DNA is TGTGCCAGTAATATACAGGGTACTGAAAAACTGTTTTTT. Its translation is CASNIQGTEKLFF.

The rearrangement uses TRBV29-1 and TRBJ2-1; TRBD1 matches at 12 bases. The CDR3 covers 15 residues. V trimming: 7 bases; J trimming: 6 bases; junction bases outside the gene matches: 10. Germline V gene sequence: CDR1 SQVTM, CDR2 ANQGSEA. This CDR3 is CSGGTGGGWGNEQFF. The CDR3 DNA is TGCAGCGGCGGGACAGGGGGCGGGTGGGGCAATGAGCAGTTCTTC.

The genes are TRBV5-1 and TRBJ2-1; the D is unclear. This CDR3 comprises 16 residues. Trimming removed 4 bases at V and 0 bases at J, with 14 bases between. Germline V lookup: CDR1 SGHRS, CDR2 YFSETQ. As DNA, the CDR3 is TGCGCCAGCAGCCCGAGACTGTCGAGCTCCTACAATGAGCAGTTCTTC. Residues: CASSPRLSSSYNEQFF.

This clone was detected only once. The CDR3 here is CASSLVLAGLGDTQYF. The CDR3 DNA is TGTGCCAGCAGCTTGGTTCTGGCAGGCCTCGGAGATACGCAGTATTTT. The rearrangement joins TRBV5-6 to TRBJ2-3; no definite D call. Germline loops: CDR1 SGHDT, CDR2 YYEEEE. The V and J ends lost 0 bases and 5 bases respectively, with 16 bases between them. The CDR3 sequence is 16 residues long. The whole variable domain, remainder taken from reference TRBV5-6 and TRBJ2-3, is DAGVTQSPTHLIKTRGQQVTLRCSPKSGHDTVSWYQQALGQGPQFIFQYYEEEERQRGNFPDRFSGHQFPNYSSELNVNALLLGDSALYLCASSLVLAGLGDTQYFGPGTRLTVL.